This T cell receptor (beta chain) originates from a study of breast tumors, draining lymph nodes, adjacent tissues. TCRdb called the multiplex PCR reads again in MiXCR, with one record for every CDR3 protein. The table lists about 230,000 distinct CDR3 sequences, about 30% of them singletons. Samples came from axillary lymph nodes draining the breast cancer. The CDR3 is 16 residues long. The V and J ends lost 5 bases and 5 bases, in that order; junction bases with no gene match: 7. Germline loops: CDR1 MNHNS, CDR2 SASEGT. The sequencing sample was made of axillary lymph node tissue. The chain uses TRBV6-1 and TRBJ2-1; 12 nucleotides line up with TRBD2. The source of this sequence is a female donor with breast cancer. Some clones in this sample may be carry-over from other donors' samples. CDR3 sequence: CASSLAGGRLDNEQFF. The DNA for the CDR3 is TGTGCCAGCAGTCTAGCGGGAGGGCGTCTGGACAATGAGCAGTTCTTC.